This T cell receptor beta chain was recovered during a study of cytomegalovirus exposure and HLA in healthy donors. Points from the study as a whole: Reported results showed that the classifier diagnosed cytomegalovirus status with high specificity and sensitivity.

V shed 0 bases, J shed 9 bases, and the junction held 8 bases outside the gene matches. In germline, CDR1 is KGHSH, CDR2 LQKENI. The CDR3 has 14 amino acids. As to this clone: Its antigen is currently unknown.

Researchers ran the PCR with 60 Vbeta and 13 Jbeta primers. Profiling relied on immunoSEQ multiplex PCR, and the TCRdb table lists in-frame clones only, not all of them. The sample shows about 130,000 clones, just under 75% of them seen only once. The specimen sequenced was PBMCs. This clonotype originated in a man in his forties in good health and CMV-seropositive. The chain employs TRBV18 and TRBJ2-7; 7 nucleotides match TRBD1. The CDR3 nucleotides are TGTGCCAGCTCACCACCGCCTGACAGGGTTCCGCAGTACTTC. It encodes CASSPPPDRVPQYF.